The subject of this entry is one T cell receptor (beta chain). The junction departs from germline at one end; a sequencing error may be responsible. Germline CDR1 and CDR2: SQVTM and ANQGSEA. This CDR3 has 14 residues. These data are taken from a study of tumor-infiltrating lymphocytes in primary liver carcinoma. Study information: The patients presented with primary liver carcinoma, which was managed through surgical resection. The patients, men and women alike, were aged 30 to 69 years.

Both blood RNA, taken from unsorted whole blood, and germline DNA were extracted. With approximately 470 ng total RNA as template and a constant-region primer, TCR beta cDNA was made. Three rounds of nested multiplex PCR with slightly modified ARM-PCR produced TCR beta libraries. TRBV1-TRBV30 forward primers paired with a C-beta reverse primer were used in the first two PCR rounds, which ran approximately 10 cycles each. MiXCR, applied by TCRdb to the multiplex PCR reads, yields one record per CDR3 protein. The sample holds 300,000 to 400,000 distinct CDR3 sequences, around three fifths seen once. The specimen sequenced was peripheral blood. The source of this sequence is a man aged 35-49 years with primary liver carcinoma and hepatitis B virus infection. The chain is built from TRBV29-1 and TRBJ2-2; D may be TRBD2 (5 bases). CDR3 coding DNA: TGCAACGTTGTATTTCAGGAGACCACCGGGGAGCTGCTTTTT. Amino acids: CNVVFQETTGELLF.